The 18 T cell receptor beta chains given below trace back to one sample, sequenced in a study of blood T cells in healthy people across ages. Through a sample-barcoded 5' primer and a J-beta primer mix, a second PCR was run for 7 to 11 cycles. MiXCR, run by TCRdb on the 5' RACE reads, gives a single entry per CDR3 protein. Of roughly 900,000 distinct CDR3 sequences in the sample, roughly 43% were seen once. Material for sequencing was blood. These receptors all stem from a young man in good health.

The chain employs TRBV28 and TRBJ2-3; 10 bases line up with TRBD1. The CDR3 loop spans 16 amino acids. Germline V gene lookup returns CDR1 MDHEN and CDR2 SYDVKM. V lost 6 bases, J lost 3 bases, and 9 bases stayed unmatched. CDR3 sequence reads: CASSRDRGRVTDTQYF. The CDR3 DNA reads TGTGCCAGCAGCCGCGACAGGGGGCGCGTTACAGATACGCAGTATTTT.

The chain employs TRBV4-1 and TRBJ1-1, with D possibly matching TRBD1 (5 bases). The CDR3 loop spans 14 amino acids. Per the germline V gene, CDR1 is MGHRA and CDR2 is YSYEKL. V lost 6 bases to trimming and J lost 4 bases, with 15 bases between them. DNA for the CDR3: TGCGCCAGCAGAGCATCCGGGACGCCCACTGAAGCTTTCTTT. Translation gives CASRASGTPTEAFF.

This rearrangement joins TRBV12-3 or TRBV12-4 to TRBJ2-1; possibly TRBD1 or TRBD2 for D (5 bases each). The CDR3 contains 17 residues. V lost 3 bases and J 2 bases, leaving 17 bases between the germline ends. The CDR3 protein is CASSLDRDLLPYNEQFF. The DNA of the CDR3 is TGTGCCAGCAGTTTGGACCGGGACCTCCTCCCCTACAATGAGCAGTTCTTC.

The chain links TRBV24-1 to TRBJ2-1; D unresolved. The CDR3 sequence is 14 residues long. CDR1 and CDR2 (germline): KGHDR, SFDVKD. V dropped 0 bases and J dropped 6 bases, with 8 bases sitting between them. CDR3 DNA: TGTGCCACCAGTGATTTGTCGTCTGGCAATGAGCAGTTCTTC. This sequence encodes CATSDLSSGNEQFF.

V is TRBV13 and J is TRBJ1-2; 7 bases line up with TRBD1. The CDR3 extends over 15 amino acids. V lost 3 bases, J lost 2 bases, and 6 bases stayed unmatched. Germline V gives CDR1 PRHDT, CDR2 FYEKMQ (reference sequence). The CDR3 DNA sequence: TGTGCCAGCAGCTTCTCCTCACAGGGGAACTATGGCTACACCTTC. It specifies CASSFSSQGNYGYTF.

The chain couples TRBV6-1 to TRBJ2-1; a possible D gene is TRBD2 (6 bases). Looked up from germline, CDR1 is MNHNS and CDR2 is SASEGT. V lost 2 bases and J lost 2, with 10 bases in between. CDR3 length: 15 amino acids. The CDR3 DNA reads as TGTGCCAGCAGTGAATGGGGGGAAGCCTACAATGAGCAGTTCTTC. It codes for CASSEWGEAYNEQFF.

V gene TRBV28 combines with J gene TRBJ2-7; TRBD1 matches 11 bases. The CDR3 has 14 residues. Germline V gene lookup returns CDR1 MDHEN and CDR2 SYDVKM. J gave up 2 bases and V 6 bases, and 3 bases lay outside the gene matches. CDR3 in DNA: TGTGCCAGCAGGGGGACAGGGGGACCCTACGAGCAGTACTTC. Amino acid sequence: CASRGTGGPYEQYF.

The V and J genes are TRBV4-1 and TRBJ1-5; D is unclear. The V gene's germline CDR1 is MGHRA and CDR2 YSYEKL. CDR3 length: 17 amino acids. Trimming cost V 1 base and J 0 bases, with 13 bases left between them. CDR3 nucleotide sequence: TGCGCCAGCAGCCAAGCGGGGAGTGCAGTTAGCAATCAGCCCCAGCATTTT. This gives the protein CASSQAGSAVSNQPQHF.

V and J are TRBV5-6 and TRBJ2-3, with 10 positions matching TRBD2. Trimming cost V 1 base and J 2 bases; bases outside gene matches: 4. The CDR3 consists of 16 residues. CDR1 and CDR2 (germline): SGHDT, YYEEEE. The CDR3 nucleotides are TGTGCCAGCAGCTTGCCGCTAGCGGGAGCCACAGATACGCAGTATTTT. The encoded protein is CASSLPLAGATDTQYF.

V usage is TRBV20-1 and J usage is TRBJ1-2, with 9 bases matching TRBD1. This CDR3 contains 15 residues. From germline, CDR1 is DFQATT and CDR2 SNEGSKA (reference sequence). V lost 2 bases and J lost 4; bases outside the gene matches: 8. CDR3 DNA sequence: TGCAGTGCTAGACCCACAGGGGGCAAGGTCTATGGCTACACCTTC. Translated: CSARPTGGKVYGYTF.

Regarding this clonotype: This may arise from a read error, as a much more abundant clone is one base away. This chain links TRBV20-1 with TRBJ2-5, with D possibly being TRBD1 or TRBD2 (7 bases each). Trimming removed 5 bases from V and 6 bases from J, with 28 bases in between. The CDR3 is made up of 17 amino acids. Germline V lookup: CDR1 DFQATT, CDR2 SNEGSKA (reference sequence). The chain's CDR3 is CSASPNGGQGDLKTQYF. CDR3 nucleotide sequence: TGCAGTGCTTCCCCCAACGGGGGGCAGGGGGATTTGAAGACCCAGTACTTC.

This clonotype was detected a few times. The V gene is TRBV20-1, the J gene TRBJ2-3; 10 bases line up with TRBD2. There are 14 residues in the CDR3. J lost 6 bases, V lost 6 bases, and 9 bases had no gene match. Germline V gives CDR1 DFQATT, CDR2 SNEGSKA (reference sequence). The CDR3 bases are TGCAGTGCGGGACTAGCGCTGGGTGGGGATACGCAGTATTTT. It codes for CSAGLALGGDTQYF.

This clonotype appeared a few times. The rearrangement joins TRBV20-1 to TRBJ2-5, with 7 bases fitting TRBD1. Germline trimming cut 3 bases from V and 3 bases from J; bases unmatched to any gene: 10. Germline CDR1 and CDR2: DFQATT and SNEGSKA (reference sequence). This CDR3 is built from 15 residues. The CDR3: CSARGVGQVKETQYF. The CDR3 coding sequence is TGCAGTGCTAGGGGCGTCGGACAGGTTAAAGAGACCCAGTACTTC.

This clonotype was seen just once. Germline is not matched at one junction end, which may reflect a read error. The chain joins TRBV4-3 to TRBJ2-3; unclear D gene. Germline lookup yields CDR1 LGHNA and CDR2 YSLEER. The CDR3 consists of 14 residues. CDR3 nucleotides: TGCACCAGCAGCCAACGCTCCCGCACAGATACGCAGTATTTT. It codes for CTSSQRSRTDTQYF.

This chain connects TRBV20-1 to TRBJ1-2, with D uncertain. The CDR3 totals 13 residues. Germline V CDR1 and CDR2: DFQATT, SNEGSKA (reference sequence). The V end lost 6 bases, the J end lost 5 bases, and 16 bases lay between the germline ends. In DNA form, the CDR3 reads TGCAGTGCCGAATCCTCGGGGTTTTATGGCTACACCTTC. The encoded protein is CSAESSGFYGYTF.

V is TRBV27 and J is TRBJ1-4; TRBD1 matches at 11 bases. The CDR3 is made up of 17 amino acids. Germline-derived CDR1 and CDR2 are MNHEY and SMNVEV (reference sequence). The trim removed 8 bases at V and 1 base at J, leaving 9 bases unmatched. The CDR3 protein is CASGRTGGVITNEKLFF. The CDR3 nucleotides read TGTGCCAGCGGCAGGACAGGGGGCGTGATAACTAATGAAAAACTGTTTTTT.

This clonotype was counted a few times. This sequence joins TRBV20-1 and TRBJ2-5; 7 bases are shared with TRBD2. After removal of 5 bases from V and 5 bases from J, the junction contained 17 bases not matched to a gene. This CDR3 contains 16 residues. Germline CDR1 and CDR2: DFQATT and SNEGSKA (reference sequence). CDR3 bases: TGCAGTGCTCGGAGGACCGGGAGAGCGGGACGGGAGACCCAGTACTTC. Encoded protein: CSARRTGRAGRETQYF.

V is TRBV14 and J is TRBJ2-6; D remains unclear. Germline loops: CDR1 SGHDN, CDR2 FVKESK. V dropped 2 bases and J dropped 0 bases, with 8 bases sitting between them. This CDR3 contains 16 residues. CDR3 sequence: CASSQQLHSGANVLTF. CDR3 DNA sequence: TGTGCCAGCAGCCAACAACTCCACTCTGGGGCCAACGTCCTGACTTTC.